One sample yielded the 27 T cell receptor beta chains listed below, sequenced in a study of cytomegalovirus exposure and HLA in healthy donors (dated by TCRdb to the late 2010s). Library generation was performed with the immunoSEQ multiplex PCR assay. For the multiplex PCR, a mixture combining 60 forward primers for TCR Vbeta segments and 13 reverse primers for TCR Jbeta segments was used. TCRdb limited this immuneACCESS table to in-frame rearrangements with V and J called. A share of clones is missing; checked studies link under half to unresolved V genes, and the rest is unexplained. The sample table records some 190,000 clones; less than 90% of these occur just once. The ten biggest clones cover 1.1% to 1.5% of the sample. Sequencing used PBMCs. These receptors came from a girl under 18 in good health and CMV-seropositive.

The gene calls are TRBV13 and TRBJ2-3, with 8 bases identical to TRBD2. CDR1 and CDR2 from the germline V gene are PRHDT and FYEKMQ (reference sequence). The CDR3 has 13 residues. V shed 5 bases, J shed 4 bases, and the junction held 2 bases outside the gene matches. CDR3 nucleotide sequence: TGTGCCAGCAGCCCAGCGGGAGCAGATACGCAGTATTTT. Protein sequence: CASSPAGADTQYF.

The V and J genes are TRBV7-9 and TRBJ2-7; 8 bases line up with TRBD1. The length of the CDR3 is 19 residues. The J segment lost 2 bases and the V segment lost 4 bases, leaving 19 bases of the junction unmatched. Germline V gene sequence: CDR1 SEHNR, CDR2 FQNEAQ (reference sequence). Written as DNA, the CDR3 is TGTGCCAGCAGCTCTAGGGGGGACAGGAGGATAGAAACCACCTACGAGCAGTACTTC. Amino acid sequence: CASSSRGDRRIETTYEQYF. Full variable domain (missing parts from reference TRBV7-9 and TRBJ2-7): DTGVSQNPRHKITKRGQNVTFRCDPISEHNRLYWYRQTLGQGPEFLTYFQNEAQLEKSRLLSDRFSAERPKGSFSTLEIQRTEQGDSAMYLCASSSRGDRRIETTYEQYFGPGTRLTVT.

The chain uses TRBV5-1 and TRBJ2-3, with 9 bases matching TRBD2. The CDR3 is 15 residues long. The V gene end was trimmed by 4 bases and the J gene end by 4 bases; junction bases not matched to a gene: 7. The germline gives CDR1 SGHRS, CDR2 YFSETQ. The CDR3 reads CASSPGLAGADTQYF. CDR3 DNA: TGCGCCAGCAGCCCGGGGTTAGCGGGAGCAGATACGCAGTATTTT.

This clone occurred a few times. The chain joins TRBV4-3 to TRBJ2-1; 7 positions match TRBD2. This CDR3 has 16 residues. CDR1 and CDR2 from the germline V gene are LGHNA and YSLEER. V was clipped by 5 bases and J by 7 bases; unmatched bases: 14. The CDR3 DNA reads TGCGCCAGCAGCGCCGCTAGCGGTCTCGAGGGGAATGAGCAGTTCTTC. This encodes CASSAASGLEGNEQFF.

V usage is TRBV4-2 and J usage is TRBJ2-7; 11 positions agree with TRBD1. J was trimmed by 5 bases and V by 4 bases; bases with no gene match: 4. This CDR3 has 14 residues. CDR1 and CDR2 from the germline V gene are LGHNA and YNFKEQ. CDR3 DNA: TGTGCCAGCAGCCTGGACAGGGGGCAGGACGAGCAGTACTTC. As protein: CASSLDRGQDEQYF.

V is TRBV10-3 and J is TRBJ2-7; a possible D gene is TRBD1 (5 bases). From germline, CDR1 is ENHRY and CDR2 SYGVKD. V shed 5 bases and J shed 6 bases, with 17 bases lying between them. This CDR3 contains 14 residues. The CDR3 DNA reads TGTGCCATCAGTACAGGACCCCGTACCGTCGAGCAGTACTTC. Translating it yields CAISTGPRTVEQYF.

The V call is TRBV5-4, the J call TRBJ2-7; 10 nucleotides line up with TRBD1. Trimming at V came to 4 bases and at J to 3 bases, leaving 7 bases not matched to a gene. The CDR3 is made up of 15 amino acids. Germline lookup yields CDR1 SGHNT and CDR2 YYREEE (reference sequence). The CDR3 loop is CASSPRTGGLYEQYF. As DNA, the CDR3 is TGTGCCAGCAGCCCAAGGACAGGGGGTCTCTACGAGCAGTACTTC.

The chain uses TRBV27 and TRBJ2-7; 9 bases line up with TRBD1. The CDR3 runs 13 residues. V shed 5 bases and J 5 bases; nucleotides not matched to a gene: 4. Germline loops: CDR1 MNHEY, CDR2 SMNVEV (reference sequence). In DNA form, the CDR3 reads TGTGCCAGCAGTCCGACAGGGGGACACGAGCAGTACTTC. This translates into CASSPTGGHEQYF.

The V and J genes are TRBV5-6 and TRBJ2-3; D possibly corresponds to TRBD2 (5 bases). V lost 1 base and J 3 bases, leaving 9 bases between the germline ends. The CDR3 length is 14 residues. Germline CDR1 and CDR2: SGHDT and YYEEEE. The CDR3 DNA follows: TGTGCCAGCAGCTTGCCTGGACTGACAGATACGCAGTATTTT. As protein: CASSLPGLTDTQYF. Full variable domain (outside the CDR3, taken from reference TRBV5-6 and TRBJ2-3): DAGVTQSPTHLIKTRGQQVTLRCSPKSGHDTVSWYQQALGQGPQFIFQYYEEEERQRGNFPDRFSGHQFPNYSSELNVNALLLGDSALYLCASSLPGLTDTQYFGPGTRLTVL.

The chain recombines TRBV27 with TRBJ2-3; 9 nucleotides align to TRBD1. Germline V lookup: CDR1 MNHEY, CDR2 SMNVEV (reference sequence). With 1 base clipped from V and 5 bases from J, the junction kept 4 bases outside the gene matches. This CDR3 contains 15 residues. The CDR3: CASSLLGTGKDTQYF. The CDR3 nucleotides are TGTGCCAGCAGTTTATTGGGGACAGGGAAAGATACGCAGTATTTT.

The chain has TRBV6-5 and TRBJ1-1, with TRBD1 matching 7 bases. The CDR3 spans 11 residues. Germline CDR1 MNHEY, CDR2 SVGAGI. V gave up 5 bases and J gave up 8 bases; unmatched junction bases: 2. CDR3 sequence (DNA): TGTGCCAGCAGTAAGGACAGGGAAGCTTTCTTT. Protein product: CASSKDREAFF.

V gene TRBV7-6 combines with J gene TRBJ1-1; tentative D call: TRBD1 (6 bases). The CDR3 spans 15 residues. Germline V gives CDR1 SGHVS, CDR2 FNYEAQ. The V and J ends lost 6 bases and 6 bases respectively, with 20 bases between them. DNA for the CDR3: TGTGCCAGCAGGGGATTTGGACAGACGAGGTCTGAAGCTTTCTTT. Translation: CASRGFGQTRSEAFF.

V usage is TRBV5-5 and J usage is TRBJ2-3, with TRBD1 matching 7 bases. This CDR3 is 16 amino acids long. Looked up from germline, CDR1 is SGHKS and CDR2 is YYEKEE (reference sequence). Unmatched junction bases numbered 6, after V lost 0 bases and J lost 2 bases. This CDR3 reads CASSLGGGRTTDTQYF. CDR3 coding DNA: TGTGCCAGCAGCTTGGGAGGGGGCAGGACCACAGATACGCAGTATTTT.

CDR3 sequence reads: CASSLDWGLQPQHF. Written as DNA, the CDR3 is TGCGCCAGCAGCTTGGATTGGGGCCTCCAGCCCCAGCATTTT. J is TRBJ1-5 and V is TRBV5-1, with D maybe TRBD1 (5 bases). Germline assignment: CDR1 SGHRS and CDR2 YFSETQ. This CDR3 has 14 amino acids. Trimming cost V 0 bases and J 7 bases, with 11 bases left between them.

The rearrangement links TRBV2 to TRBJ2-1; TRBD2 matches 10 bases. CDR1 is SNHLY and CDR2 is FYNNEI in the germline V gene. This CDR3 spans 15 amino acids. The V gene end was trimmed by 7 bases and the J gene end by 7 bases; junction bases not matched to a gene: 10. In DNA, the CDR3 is TGTGCCAGCAAGCTTCGGCTAGCGGGAGAAAATGAGCAGTTCTTC. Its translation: CASKLRLAGENEQFF.

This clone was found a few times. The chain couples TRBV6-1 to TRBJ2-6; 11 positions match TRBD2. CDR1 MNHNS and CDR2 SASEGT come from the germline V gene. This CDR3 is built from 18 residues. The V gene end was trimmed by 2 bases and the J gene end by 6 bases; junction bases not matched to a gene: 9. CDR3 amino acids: CASSELASGRPTANVLTF. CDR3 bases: TGTGCCAGCAGTGAATTGGCTAGCGGGAGGCCAACGGCCAACGTCCTGACTTTC.

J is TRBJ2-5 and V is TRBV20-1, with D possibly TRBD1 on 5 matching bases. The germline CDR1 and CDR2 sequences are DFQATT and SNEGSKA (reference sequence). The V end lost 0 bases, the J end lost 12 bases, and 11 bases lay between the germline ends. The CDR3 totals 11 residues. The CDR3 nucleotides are TGCAGTGCTAGAGATCAGGGCCTAGAGTACTTC. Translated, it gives CSARDQGLEYF.

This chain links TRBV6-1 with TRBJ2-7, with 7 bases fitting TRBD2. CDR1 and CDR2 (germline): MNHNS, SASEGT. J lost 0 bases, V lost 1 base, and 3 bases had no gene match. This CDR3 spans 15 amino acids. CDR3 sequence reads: CASSEGGGDSYEQYF. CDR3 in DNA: TGTGCCAGCAGTGAAGGGGGAGGGGACTCCTACGAGCAGTACTTC.

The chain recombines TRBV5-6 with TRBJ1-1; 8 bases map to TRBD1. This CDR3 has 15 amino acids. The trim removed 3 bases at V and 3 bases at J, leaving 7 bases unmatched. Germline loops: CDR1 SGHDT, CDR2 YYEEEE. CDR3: CASSSPRQGYTEAFF. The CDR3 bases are TGTGCCAGCAGCTCACCTAGACAGGGGTACACTGAAGCTTTCTTT.

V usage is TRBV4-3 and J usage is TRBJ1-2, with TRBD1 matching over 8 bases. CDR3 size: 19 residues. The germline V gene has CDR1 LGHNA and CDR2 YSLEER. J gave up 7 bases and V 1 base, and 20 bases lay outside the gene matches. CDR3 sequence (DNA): TGCGCCAGCAGCCAAGTCTTCCCGGACAGGGTGAAGGAATATGGTGGCTACACCTTC. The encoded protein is CASSQVFPDRVKEYGGYTF.

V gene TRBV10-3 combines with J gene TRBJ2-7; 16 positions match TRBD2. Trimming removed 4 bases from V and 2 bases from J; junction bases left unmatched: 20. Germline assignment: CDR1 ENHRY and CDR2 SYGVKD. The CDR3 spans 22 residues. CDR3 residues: CAISAPGLAGGPRAYSTYEQYF. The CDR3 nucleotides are TGTGCCATCAGTGCACCGGGACTAGCGGGAGGGCCCCGGGCGTATTCCACCTACGAGCAGTACTTC.

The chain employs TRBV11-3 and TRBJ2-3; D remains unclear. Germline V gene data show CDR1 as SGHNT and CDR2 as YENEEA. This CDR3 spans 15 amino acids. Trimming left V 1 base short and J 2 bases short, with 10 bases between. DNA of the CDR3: TGTGCCAGCAGCTTAGGGCCTCAGTCCACAGATACGCAGTATTTT. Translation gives CASSLGPQSTDTQYF.

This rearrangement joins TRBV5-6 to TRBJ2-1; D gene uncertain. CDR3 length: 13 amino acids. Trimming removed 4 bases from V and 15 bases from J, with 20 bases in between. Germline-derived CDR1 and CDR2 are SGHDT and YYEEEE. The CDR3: CASSLGRISSGFF. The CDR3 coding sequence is TGTGCCAGCAGCCTGGGTCGAATTTCCTCCGGGTTCTTC.

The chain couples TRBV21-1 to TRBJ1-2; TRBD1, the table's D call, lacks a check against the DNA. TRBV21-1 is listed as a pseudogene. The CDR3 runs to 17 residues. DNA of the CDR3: TGTGCCAGCAGCAAAGCGGGACAGGGTCCTCGGGTTCTTGGCTACACCTTC. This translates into CASSKAGQGPRVLGYTF.

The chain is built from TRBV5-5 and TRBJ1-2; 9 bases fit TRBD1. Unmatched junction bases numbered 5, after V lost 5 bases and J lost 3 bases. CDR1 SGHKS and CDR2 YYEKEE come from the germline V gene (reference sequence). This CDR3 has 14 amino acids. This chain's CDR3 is CASRGTGTYYGYTF. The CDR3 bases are TGTGCCAGCAGAGGGACAGGGACATACTATGGCTACACCTTC.

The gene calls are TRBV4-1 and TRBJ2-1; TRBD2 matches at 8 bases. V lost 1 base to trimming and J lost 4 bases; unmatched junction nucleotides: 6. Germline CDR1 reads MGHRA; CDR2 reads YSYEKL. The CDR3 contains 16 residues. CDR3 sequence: CASSQGRTSGYNEQFF. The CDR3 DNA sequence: TGCGCCAGCAGCCAAGGGAGAACTAGCGGATACAATGAGCAGTTCTTC.

The CDR3 loop is CASSLGRIATNEKLFF. DNA of the CDR3: TGCGCCAGCAGCCTCGGGAGGATCGCAACTAATGAAAAACTGTTTTTT. The rearrangement joins TRBV4-1 to TRBJ1-4; D gene unclear. Germline lookup yields CDR1 MGHRA and CDR2 YSYEKL. The germline V and J ends were trimmed by 4 bases and 0 bases, with 12 bases remaining between them. This CDR3 has 16 amino acids.